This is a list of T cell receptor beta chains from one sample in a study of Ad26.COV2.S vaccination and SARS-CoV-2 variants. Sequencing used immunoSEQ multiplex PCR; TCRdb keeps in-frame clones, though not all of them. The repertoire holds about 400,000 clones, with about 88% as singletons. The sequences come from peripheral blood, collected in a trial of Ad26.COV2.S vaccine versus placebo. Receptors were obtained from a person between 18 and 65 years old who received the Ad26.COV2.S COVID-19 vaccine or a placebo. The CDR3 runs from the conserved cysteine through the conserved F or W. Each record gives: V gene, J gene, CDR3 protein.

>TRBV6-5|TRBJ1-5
CASSYGFTNQPQHF
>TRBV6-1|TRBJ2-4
CASSDFEGEYGAKNIQYF
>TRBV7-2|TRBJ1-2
CASSLETVYGYTF
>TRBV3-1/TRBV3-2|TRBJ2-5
CASSQGAVLAVQETQYF
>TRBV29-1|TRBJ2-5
CSGFGETQYF
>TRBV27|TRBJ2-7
CASSSRATSNYEQYF
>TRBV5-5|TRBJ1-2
CASSFRRDRNYGYTF
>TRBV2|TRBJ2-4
CASSERSGSKNIQYF
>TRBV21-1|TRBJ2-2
CASSKVSENTGELFF
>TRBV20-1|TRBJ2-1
CSARKNEQFF
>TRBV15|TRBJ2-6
CATSRDHGSGANVLTF
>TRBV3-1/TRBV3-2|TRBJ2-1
CASSQGRSSGVLTSYNEQFF
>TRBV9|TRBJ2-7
CASSYSGQGAYEQYF
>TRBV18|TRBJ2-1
CASSPPLGYNEQFF
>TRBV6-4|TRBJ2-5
CASSPSGGQETQYF
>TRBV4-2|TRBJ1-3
CASSQDLLSGNTIYF
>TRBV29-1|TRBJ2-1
CSVEGQNNEQFF
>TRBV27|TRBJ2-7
CASSRTRLAGVFSGSYEQYF
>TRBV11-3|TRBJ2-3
CASSYRPGLATDTQYF
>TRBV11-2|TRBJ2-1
CASSLVGRRYNEQFF
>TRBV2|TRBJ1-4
CASSEGSKGGKLFF
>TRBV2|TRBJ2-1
CATGPEQFF
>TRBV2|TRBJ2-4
CASSVGQGNTKNIQYF
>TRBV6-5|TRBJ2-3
CASSRTGFSTDTQYF
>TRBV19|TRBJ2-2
CASRSRKSGVTGELFF
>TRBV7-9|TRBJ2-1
CASSLVSLSLRNEQFF
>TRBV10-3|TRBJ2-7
CAISESIGRQGSYEQYF
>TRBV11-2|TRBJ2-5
CASSPSGRQETQYF
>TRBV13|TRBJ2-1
CASSLGRLAEPMGNEQFF
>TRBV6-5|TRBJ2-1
CASKIAGAYNEQFF
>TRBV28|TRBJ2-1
CASSSGPSYNEQFF